This T cell receptor beta chain was retrieved from a study of blood T cells in healthy people across ages. Study-level results: As naive T cell percentage varied, TCR beta diversity correlated strongly with it. Investigators viewed diversity estimates from one million T cells as underestimates, the study reported.

Healthy Caucasian individuals from Russia aged roughly 6 to 100 were enrolled as donors. With 4 bases removed from V and 4 bases from J, the gap between germline ends came to 11 bases. The CDR3 has 13 amino acids. CDR1 is SQVTM and CDR2 is ANQGSEA in the germline V gene. Together with a sample-barcoded 5' primer, a J-beta primer mix was included in a second PCR lasting about 7 to 11 cycles. TCRdb fed the 5' RACE reads into MiXCR, producing one record per CDR3 protein. The table includes about 570,000 distinct CDR3 sequences, 25% to 30% detected once. This clonotype was observed a few times. Its antigen remains unidentified.

This clonotype was sampled from an older woman in good health. The chain carries TRBV29-1 and TRBJ2-1; a weak D match, TRBD1 (6 bases). The sequenced sample was blood. This CDR3 reads CSVADSPYNEQFF. CDR3 nucleotides: TGCAGCGTTGCGGACAGCCCATACAATGAGCAGTTCTTC.